This T cell receptor (beta chain) derives from a study of blood T cells in healthy people across ages. With 0 bases removed from V and 4 bases from J, the gap between germline ends came to 18 bases. In germline, CDR1 is MNHEY, CDR2 SVGEGT. There are 17 residues in the CDR3. The amount of total RNA extracted per sample was at least 5.5 micrograms. A second PCR, run for about 7 to 11 cycles, used a sample-barcoded 5' primer plus a J-beta primer mix. Every molecule of cDNA carried a tag from a template-switch adaptor with 12 random nucleotides. TCRdb analysed the 5' RACE reads with MiXCR anew, one entry per CDR3 protein. Of approximately 1.5 million distinct CDR3 sequences detected, about 45% appear once; the ten largest clones hold about 4%. A word on this clonotype: No antigen is known for it.

Overall study findings and caveats: Naive CD4+ cell counts and diversity both ran higher in long-lived than in aged donors.

The sequence derives from a woman under 30 in good health. Sequencing was performed on blood. The chain uses TRBV6-2 or TRBV6-3 and TRBJ1-2, with D tentatively TRBD1 (6 bases). The CDR3 bases are TGTGCCAGCAGTTACTCGAGAGGACAGCCTCTGCTCTATGGCTACACCTTC. This gives the protein CASSYSRGQPLLYGYTF.